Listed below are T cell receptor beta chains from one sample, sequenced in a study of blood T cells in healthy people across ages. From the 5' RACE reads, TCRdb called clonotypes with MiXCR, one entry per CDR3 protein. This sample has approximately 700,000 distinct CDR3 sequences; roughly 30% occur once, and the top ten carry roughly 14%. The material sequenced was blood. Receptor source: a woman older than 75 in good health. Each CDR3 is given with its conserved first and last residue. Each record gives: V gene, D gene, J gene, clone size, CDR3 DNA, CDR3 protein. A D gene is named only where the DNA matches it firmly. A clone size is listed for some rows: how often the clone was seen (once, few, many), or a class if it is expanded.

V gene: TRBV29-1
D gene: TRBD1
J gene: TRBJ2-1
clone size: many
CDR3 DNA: TGCAGCGGTGCGACAGGGACCTACAATGAGCAGTTCTTC
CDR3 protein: CSGATGTYNEQFF

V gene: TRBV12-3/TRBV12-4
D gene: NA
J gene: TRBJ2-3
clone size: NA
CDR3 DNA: TGTGCCAGCAGACGAGGCAGCGCAGATGCGCAGTATTTT
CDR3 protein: CASRRGSADAQYF

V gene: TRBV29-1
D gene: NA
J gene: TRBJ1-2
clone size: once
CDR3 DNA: TGCAGCGTTGTCCGGGACTATGGCTACACCTTC
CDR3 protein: CSVVRDYGYTF

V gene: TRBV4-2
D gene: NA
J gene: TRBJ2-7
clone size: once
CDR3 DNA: TGTGCCAGCAGCCAAGATATTGGCAGTACTTACGAGCAGTACTTC
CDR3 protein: CASSQDIGSTYEQYF

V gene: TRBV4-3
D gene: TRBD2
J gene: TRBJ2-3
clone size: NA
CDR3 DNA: TGCGCCAGCAGCCAAGAGCGGGAGGCTAGCACAGATACGCAGTATTTT
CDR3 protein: CASSQEREASTDTQYF

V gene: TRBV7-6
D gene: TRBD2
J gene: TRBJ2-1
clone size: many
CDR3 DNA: TGTGCCAGCAGCTCCGGGACTAGCTCGGGCAGGTTCCCGGGTTACAATGAGCAGTTCTTC
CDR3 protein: CASSSGTSSGRFPGYNEQFF

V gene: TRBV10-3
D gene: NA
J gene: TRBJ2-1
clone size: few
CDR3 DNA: TGTGCCATCAGTTCCGCCGGGGGTGGCTCCTACAATGAGCAGTTCTTC
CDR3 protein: CAISSAGGGSYNEQFF

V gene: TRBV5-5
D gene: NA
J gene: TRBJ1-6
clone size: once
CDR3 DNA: TGTGCCAGCAGCTTATACGGCCGCCAGAGCTCCTATAATTCACCCCGCCACTTT
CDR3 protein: CASSLYGRQSSYNSPRHF

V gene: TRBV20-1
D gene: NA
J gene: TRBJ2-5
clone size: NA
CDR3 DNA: TGCAGTGCTAGAGATGAGGCAGGGACCCAGTACTTC
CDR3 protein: CSARDEAGTQYF

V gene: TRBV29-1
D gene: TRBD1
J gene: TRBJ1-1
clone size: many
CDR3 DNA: TGCAGCGCCGGGACAGCAGAAGCTTTCTTT
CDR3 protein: CSAGTAEAFF

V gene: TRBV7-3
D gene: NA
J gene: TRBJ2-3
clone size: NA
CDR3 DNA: TGTGCCAGCAGCTTATGGCCCTCGCCAGGCACAGATACGCAGTATTTT
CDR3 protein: CASSLWPSPGTDTQYF

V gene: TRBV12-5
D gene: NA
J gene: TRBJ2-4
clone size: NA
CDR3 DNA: TGTGCTAGTGGTTTGATCCCCGGCGGAAACATTCAGTACTTC
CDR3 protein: CASGLIPGGNIQYF

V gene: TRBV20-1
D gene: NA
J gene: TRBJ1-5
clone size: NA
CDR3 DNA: TGCAGTGCTAGTTTACCAGGGCAGGGCATATATAGCAATCAGCCCCAGCATTTT
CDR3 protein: CSASLPGQGIYSNQPQHF

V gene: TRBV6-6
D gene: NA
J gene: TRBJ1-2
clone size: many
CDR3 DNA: TGTGCCAGCAGGCCGCAGGGCATACCATATGGCTACACCTTC
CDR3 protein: CASRPQGIPYGYTF

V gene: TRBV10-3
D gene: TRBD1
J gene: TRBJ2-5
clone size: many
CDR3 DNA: TGTGCCATCAGTGAGTCGAGGGGACAGGGGTTTCGGGAGACCCAGTACTTC
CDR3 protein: CAISESRGQGFRETQYF

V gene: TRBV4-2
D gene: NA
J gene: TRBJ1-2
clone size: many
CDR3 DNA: TGTGCCAGCAGCCAAGGTGGGGATGTCTATGGCTACACCTTC
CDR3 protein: CASSQGGDVYGYTF

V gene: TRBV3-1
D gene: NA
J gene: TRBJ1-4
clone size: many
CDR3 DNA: TGTGCCAGCAGCCAAGTAACAGGCCATGAAAAACTGTTTTTT
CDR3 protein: CASSQVTGHEKLFF

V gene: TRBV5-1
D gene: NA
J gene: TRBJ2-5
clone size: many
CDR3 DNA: TGCGCCAGCAGCCCGACTTTGGCAGAAACCCAAGAGACCCAGTACTTC
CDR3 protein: CASSPTLAETQETQYF

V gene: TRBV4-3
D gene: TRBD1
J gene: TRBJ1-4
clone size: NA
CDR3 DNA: TGCGCCAGCAGCCAACTGGTGGGACAGCTGAATGAAAAACTGTTTTTT
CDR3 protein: CASSQLVGQLNEKLFF

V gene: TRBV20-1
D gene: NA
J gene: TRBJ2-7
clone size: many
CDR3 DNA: TGCAGTGCTAGGGGTTTGAGGGGGGCCTACGAGCAGTACTTC
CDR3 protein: CSARGLRGAYEQYF

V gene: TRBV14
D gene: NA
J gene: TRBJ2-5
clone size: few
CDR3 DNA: TGTGCCGGCAGCCGAGCGATAGAGACCCAGTACTTC
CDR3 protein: CAGSRAIETQYF

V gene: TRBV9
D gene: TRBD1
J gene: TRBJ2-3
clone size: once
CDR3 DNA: TGTGCCAGCAGCCAGGGGGTCAGACCCGATACGCAGTATTTT
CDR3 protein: CASSQGVRPDTQYF

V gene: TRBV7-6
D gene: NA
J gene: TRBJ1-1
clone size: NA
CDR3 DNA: TGTGCCAGCAGCTCCCGGCCGGGGAACGCTGAAGCTTTCTTT
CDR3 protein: CASSSRPGNAEAFF

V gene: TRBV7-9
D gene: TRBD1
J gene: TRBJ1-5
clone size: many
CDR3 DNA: TGTGCCAGCAGCTTTAGCACAGGGGGCCTAACCGAGAATCAGCCCCAGCATTTT
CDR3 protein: CASSFSTGGLTENQPQHF

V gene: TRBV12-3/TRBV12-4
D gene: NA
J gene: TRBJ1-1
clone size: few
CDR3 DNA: TGTGCCGGCAGCTCGGTCGGAGGGTTGAACACTGAAGCTTTCTTT
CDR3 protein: CAGSSVGGLNTEAFF

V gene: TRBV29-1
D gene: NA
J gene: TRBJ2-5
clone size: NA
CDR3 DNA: TGCGGCGGTGACACAGGGCAAGGGACCCAGTACTTC
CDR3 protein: CGGDTGQGTQYF

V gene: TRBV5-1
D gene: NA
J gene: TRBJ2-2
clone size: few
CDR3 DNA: TGCGCCAGCAGCTTTGACGAGACAGTCGGAGCCGGGGAGCTGTTTTTT
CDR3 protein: CASSFDETVGAGELFF

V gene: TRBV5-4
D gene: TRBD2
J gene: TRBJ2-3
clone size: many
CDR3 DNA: TGTGCCAGCAGCTCGACAAGCGGGGGGCGTTTCGACACAGATACGCAGTATTTT
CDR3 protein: CASSSTSGGRFDTDTQYF

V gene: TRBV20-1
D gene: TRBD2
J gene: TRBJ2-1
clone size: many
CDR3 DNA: TGCAGTGCCGCTAGCGGCGGGACTAGCGGCGATGAGCAGTTCTTC
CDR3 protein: CSAASGGTSGDEQFF

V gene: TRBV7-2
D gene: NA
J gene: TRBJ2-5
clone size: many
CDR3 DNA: TGTGCCAGCAGCTTCTACAGGGAGAAGGGGAGCCAAGAGACCCAGTACTTC
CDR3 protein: CASSFYREKGSQETQYF

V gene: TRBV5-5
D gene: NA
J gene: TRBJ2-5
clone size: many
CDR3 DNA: TGTGCCAGCAGCAGGACGGTGGGGGAGACCCAGTACTTC
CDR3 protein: CASSRTVGETQYF

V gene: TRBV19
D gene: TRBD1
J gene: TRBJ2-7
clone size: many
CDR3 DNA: TGTGCCAGTAATCACCGCGGGACAGGGGTCTACGAGCAGTACTTC
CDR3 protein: CASNHRGTGVYEQYF

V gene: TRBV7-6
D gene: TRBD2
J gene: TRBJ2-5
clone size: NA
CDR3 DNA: TGTGCCAGCAGCTTAAGGCTAGCGGGAGGGACAAAGGTTGAGCAGTACTTC
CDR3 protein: CASSLRLAGGTKVEQYF

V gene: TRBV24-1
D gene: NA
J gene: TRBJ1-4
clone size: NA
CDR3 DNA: TGTGCCACCAGTGATTTCTTCAGGCGGGGAACTAATGAAAAACTGTTTTTT
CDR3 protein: CATSDFFRRGTNEKLFF

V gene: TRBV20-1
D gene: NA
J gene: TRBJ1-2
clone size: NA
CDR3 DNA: TGCAGTGCTAGTAACCGGGACACTGCCAGTGGCTACACCTTC
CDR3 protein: CSASNRDTASGYTF

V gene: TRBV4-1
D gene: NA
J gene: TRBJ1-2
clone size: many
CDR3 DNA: TGCGCCAGCAGCCAGATTGCTAGGGGGACTAACTATGGCTACACCTTC
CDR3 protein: CASSQIARGTNYGYTF

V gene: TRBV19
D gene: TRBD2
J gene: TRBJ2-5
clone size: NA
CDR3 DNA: TGTGCCAGTAGTCCCCGGAGCGGGGGGGCCCGTGGAGAGACCCAGTACTTC
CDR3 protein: CASSPRSGGARGETQYF

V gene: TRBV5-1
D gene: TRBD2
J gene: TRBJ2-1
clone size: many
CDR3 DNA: TGCGCCAGCAGCTTGAGCGGGAAAAATTTTAATGAGCAGTTCTTC
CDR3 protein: CASSLSGKNFNEQFF

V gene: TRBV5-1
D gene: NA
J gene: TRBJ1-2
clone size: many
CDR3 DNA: TGCGCCAGCAGCTCTGGACAGCTTGGCTACACCTTC
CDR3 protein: CASSSGQLGYTF

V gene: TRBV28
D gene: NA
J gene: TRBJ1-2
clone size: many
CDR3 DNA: TGTGCCAGCAGACCTGAGACAGCAAACTATGGCTACACCTTC
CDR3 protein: CASRPETANYGYTF

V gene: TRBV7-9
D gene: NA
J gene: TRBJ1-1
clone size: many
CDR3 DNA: TGTGCCAGCAGCCGGTCCCGAGGGGCCGGAGACACTGAAGCTTTCTTT
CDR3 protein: CASSRSRGAGDTEAFF

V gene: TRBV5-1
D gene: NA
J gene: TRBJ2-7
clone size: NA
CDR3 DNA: TGCGCCAGCAGCTTGGTGGCCGGGACCACATACGAGCAGTACTTC
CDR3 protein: CASSLVAGTTYEQYF

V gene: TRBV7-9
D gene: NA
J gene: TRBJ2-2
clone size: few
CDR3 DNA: TGTGCCAGCAGCCCCTCCAAGGGGGACACCGGGGAGCTGTTTTTT
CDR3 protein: CASSPSKGDTGELFF

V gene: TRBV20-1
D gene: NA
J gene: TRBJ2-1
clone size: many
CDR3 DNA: TGCAGTGCCAGATCTCGCGATGAGCAGTTCTTC
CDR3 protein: CSARSRDEQFF

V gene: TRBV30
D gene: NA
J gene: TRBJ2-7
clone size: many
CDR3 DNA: TGTGCCTGGGCCCACGGAGCAGGGGTGGACGAGCAGTACTTC
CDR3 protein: CAWAHGAGVDEQYF

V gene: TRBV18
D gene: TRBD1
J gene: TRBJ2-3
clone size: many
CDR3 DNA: TGTGCCAGCTCACCAAACCCACCGGGACAGGGAGAACAGTATTTT
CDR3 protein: CASSPNPPGQGEQYF

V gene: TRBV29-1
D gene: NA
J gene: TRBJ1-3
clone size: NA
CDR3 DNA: TGCAGCGTGAGTGATGGCTCTGGAAACACCATATATTTT
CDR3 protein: CSVSDGSGNTIYF

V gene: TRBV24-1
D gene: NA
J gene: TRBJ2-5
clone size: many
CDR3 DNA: TGTGCCACCAGTGATCCAGGGTTTGGAGGGCAAGAGACCCAGTACTTC
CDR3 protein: CATSDPGFGGQETQYF

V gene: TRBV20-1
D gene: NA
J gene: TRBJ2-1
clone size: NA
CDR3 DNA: TGCAGTGCTCAGCGCCAGGGAAATGAGCAGTTCTTC
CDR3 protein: CSAQRQGNEQFF

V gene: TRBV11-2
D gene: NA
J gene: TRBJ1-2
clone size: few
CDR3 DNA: TGTGCCAGCAGCAAAGCCCCTAACTATGGCTACACCTTC
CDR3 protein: CASSKAPNYGYTF

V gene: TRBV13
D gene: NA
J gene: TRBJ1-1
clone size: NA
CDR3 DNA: TGTGCCAGCAGCTTTCCCTCTACGGCCAGGGCGGAGGACACTGAAGCTTTCTTT
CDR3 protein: CASSFPSTARAEDTEAFF

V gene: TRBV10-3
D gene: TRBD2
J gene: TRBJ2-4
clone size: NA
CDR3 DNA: TGTGCCATCAGTGAGGCTGGGACTAGCGGGAGTGCTCTAGCCAAAAACATTCAGTACTTC
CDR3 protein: CAISEAGTSGSALAKNIQYF

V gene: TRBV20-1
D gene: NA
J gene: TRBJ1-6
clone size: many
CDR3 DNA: TGCAGTGCTAGAGATGTCCGGGGGGACTCCTATAATTCACCCCTCCACTTT
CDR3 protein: CSARDVRGDSYNSPLHF

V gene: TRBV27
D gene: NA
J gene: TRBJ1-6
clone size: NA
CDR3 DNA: TGTGCCAGCAGTGTCGTAGAGGATTCACCCCTCCACTTT
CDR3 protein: CASSVVEDSPLHF

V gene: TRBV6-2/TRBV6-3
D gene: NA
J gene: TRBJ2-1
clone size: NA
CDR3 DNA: TGTGCCAGCTCTACTAGTTCCTACAATGAGCAGTTCTTC
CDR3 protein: CASSTSSYNEQFF

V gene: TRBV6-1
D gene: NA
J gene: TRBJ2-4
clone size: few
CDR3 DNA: TGTGCCAGCAGTAAAGGCCCCAGAAACTACGGGCAGTACTTC
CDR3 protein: CASSKGPRNYGQYF

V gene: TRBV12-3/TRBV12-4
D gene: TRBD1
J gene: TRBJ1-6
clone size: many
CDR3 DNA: TGTGCCAGCAGTTCTACAGGGGATTCACCCCTCCACTTT
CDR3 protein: CASSSTGDSPLHF

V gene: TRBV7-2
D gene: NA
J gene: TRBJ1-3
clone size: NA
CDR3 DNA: TGTGCCAGCAGCCGAAATAGGGGTTCCGGAAACACCATATATTTT
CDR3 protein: CASSRNRGSGNTIYF